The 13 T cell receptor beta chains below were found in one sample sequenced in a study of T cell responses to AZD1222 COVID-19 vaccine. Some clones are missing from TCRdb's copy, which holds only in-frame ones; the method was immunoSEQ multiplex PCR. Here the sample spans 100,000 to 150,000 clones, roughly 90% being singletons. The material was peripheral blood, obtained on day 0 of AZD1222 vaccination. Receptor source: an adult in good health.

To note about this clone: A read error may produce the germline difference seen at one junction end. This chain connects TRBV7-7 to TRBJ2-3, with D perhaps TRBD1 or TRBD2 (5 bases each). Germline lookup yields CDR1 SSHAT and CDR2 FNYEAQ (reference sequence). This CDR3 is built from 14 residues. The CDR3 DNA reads TGTGCTAGCAGCTTACTAGGGGCTGCAGATACGCAGTATTTT. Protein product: CASSLLGAADTQYF.

The CDR3 DNA reads as TGTGCCTGGAGACCCTCAGGGCCCCGGGGCTACACCTTC. Translated, it gives CAWRPSGPRGYTF. The chain recombines TRBV30 with TRBJ1-2; perhaps TRBD1 as D (5 bases). Germline V gene data show CDR1 as GTSNPN and CDR2 as SVGIG (reference sequence). V was clipped by 3 bases and J by 8 bases, with 16 bases between them. The CDR3 runs 13 residues.

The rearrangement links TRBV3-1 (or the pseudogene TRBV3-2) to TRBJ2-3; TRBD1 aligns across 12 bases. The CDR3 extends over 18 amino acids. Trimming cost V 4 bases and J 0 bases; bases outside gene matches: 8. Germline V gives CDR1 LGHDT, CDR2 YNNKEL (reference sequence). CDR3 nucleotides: TGTGCCAGCAGCCCGGGACAGGGGGCAGGTCCTAGCACAGATACGCAGTATTTT. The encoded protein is CASSPGQGAGPSTDTQYF.

Written as DNA, the CDR3 is TGCGCCAGCAGCCAAGATTGGGGAGGACCTAATTCACCCCTCCACTTT. Encoded protein: CASSQDWGGPNSPLHF. The gene calls are TRBV4-1 and TRBJ1-6; D not resolved. This CDR3 contains 16 residues. Germline lookup yields CDR1 MGHRA and CDR2 YSYEKL. Trimming removed 0 bases at V and 6 bases at J, with 12 bases between.

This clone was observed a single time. The CDR3 loop reads CASSMVPGGEQFF. The CDR3 DNA sequence: TGTGCCAGTAGTATGGTCCCGGGAGGGGAGCAGTTCTTC. The V and J genes are TRBV19 and TRBJ2-1; TRBD2 agrees at 8 bases. The CDR3 totals 13 residues. CDR1 and CDR2 from the germline V gene are LNHDA and SQIVND (reference sequence). V shed 3 bases and J 10 bases; nucleotides not matched to a gene: 5.

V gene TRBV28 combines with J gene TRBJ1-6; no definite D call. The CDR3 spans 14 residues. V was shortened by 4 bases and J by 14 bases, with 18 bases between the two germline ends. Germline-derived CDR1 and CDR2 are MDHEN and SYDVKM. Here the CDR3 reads CASSSHSSLETLHF. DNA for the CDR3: TGTGCCAGCAGTTCCCACTCCTCCCTAGAGACCCTCCACTTT.

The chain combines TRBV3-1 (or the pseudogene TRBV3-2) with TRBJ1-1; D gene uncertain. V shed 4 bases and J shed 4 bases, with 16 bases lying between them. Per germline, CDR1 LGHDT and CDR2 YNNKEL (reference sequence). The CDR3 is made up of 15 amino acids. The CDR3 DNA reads TGTGCCAGCAGCCTTCGCCTCCTACCAAGCACTGAAGCTTTCTTT. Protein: CASSLRLLPSTEAFF.

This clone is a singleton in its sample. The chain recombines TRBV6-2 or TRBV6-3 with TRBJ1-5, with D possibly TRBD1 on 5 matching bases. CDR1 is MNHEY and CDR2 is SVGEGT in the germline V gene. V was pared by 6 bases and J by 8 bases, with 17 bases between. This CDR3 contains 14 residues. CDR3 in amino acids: CASSPPQGFEPQHF. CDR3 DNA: TGTGCCAGCAGCCCGCCCCAGGGTTTTGAGCCCCAGCATTTT.

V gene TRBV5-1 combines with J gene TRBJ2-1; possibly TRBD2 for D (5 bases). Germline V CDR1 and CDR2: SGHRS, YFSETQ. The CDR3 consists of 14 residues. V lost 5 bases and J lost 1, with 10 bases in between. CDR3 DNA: TGCGCCAGCAGGGAGGCAGGTTCCTACAATGAGCAGTTCTTC. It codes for CASREAGSYNEQFF. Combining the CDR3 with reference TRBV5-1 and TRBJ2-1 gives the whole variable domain KAGVTQTPRYLIKTRGQQVTLSCSPISGHRSVSWYQQTPGQGLQFLFEYFSETQRNKGNFPGRFSGRQFSNSRSEMNVSTLELGDSALYLCASREAGSYNEQFFGPGTRLTVL.

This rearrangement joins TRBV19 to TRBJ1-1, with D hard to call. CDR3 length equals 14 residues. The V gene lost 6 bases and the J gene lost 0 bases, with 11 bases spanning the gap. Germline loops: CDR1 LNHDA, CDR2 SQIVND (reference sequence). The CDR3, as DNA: TGTGCCAGTAGAAAATCCCTTATGAACACTGAAGCTTTCTTT. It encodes CASRKSLMNTEAFF.

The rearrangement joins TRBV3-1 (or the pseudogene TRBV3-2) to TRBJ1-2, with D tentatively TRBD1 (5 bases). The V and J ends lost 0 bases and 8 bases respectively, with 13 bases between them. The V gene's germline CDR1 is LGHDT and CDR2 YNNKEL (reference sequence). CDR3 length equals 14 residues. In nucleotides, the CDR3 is TGTGCCAGCAGCCAAGATCTGGGGGTGAGGGGCTACACCTTC. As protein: CASSQDLGVRGYTF.

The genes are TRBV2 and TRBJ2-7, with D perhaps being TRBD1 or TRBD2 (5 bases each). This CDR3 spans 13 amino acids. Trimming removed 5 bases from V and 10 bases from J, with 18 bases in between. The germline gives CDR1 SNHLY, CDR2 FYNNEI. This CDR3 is CASSYRGLRGQYF. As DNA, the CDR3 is TGTGCCAGCAGTTACCGGGGCCTAAGGGGCCAGTACTTC.

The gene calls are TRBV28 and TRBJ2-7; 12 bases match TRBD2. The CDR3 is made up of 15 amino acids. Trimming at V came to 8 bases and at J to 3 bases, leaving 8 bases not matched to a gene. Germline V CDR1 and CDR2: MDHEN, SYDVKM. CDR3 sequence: CASCPSGRGIYEQYF. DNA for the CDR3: TGTGCCAGCTGCCCTAGCGGGAGGGGAATCTACGAGCAGTACTTC.